These T cell receptor beta chains were read from a single sample in a study of PD-L1 blockade in urothelial cancer. This table comes from immunoSEQ multiplex PCR, and its TCRdb copy is limited to in-frame clones, with some not included. The sample has approximately 50,000 clones, about 81% seen once. The source was PBMCs, collected around atezolizumab (anti-PD-L1) treatment. The origin of the receptors is a man aged 45-65 years with urothelial cancer. Each CDR3 is given with its conserved first and last residue. A D gene is named only where the DNA matches it firmly. Rows give clone size only sometimes, using once, few, many, or a class for an expanded clone.

-	TRBV19	-	13	TRBJ1-1	TGTGCCACAGGGGCAGCTTTTGCGGCTGAAGCTTTCTTT	CATGAAFAAEAFF
TRBD1	TRBV11-2	-	18	TRBJ2-1	TGTGCCAGCAGCCTAAGGGACAGGGCTATTAGCTCCTACAATGAGCAGTTCTTC	CASSLRDRAISSYNEQFF
TRBD2	TRBV6-1	-	15	TRBJ2-3	TGTGCCAGCAGAAGGACTAGCGGGATAGCAGATACGCAGTATTTT	CASRRTSGIADTQYF
-	TRBV9	-	13	TRBJ1-2	TGTGCCAGCAGCGTAGGGGGGGGCTATGGCTACACCTTC	CASSVGGGYGYTF
TRBD2	TRBV6-6	-	14	TRBJ2-3	TGTGCCAGCAGTCAGCGGGGGGGCGGGGATACGCAGTATTTT	CASSQRGGGDTQYF
TRBD2	TRBV5-1	-	14	TRBJ2-5	TGCGCCAGCAGCCCCGGACTAGCGGAAGAGACCCAGTACTTC	CASSPGLAEETQYF
TRBD1	TRBV5-1	-	14	TRBJ2-7	TGCGCCAGTAAAATCGGGACAGGGAACTACGAGCAGTACTTC	CASKIGTGNYEQYF
TRBD1	TRBV14	-	14	TRBJ2-1	TGTGCCAGCAGCCGGGACAGGGTAGTTAATGAGCAGTTCTTC	CASSRDRVVNEQFF
-	TRBV7-2	-	13	TRBJ2-7	TGTGCCAGCAGCCCCCGACGGCGGGACGAGCAGTACTTC	CASSPRRRDEQYF
-	TRBV20-1	-	10	TRBJ1-2	TGCAGTGCGGTACTCTATGGCTACACCTTC	CSAVLYGYTF
TRBD1	TRBV30	-	14	TRBJ1-5	TGTGCCTGGAATTCCGGGACAGGAAATCAGCCCCAGCATTTT	CAWNSGTGNQPQHF
-	TRBV10-2	-	17	TRBJ1-3	TGCGCCAGCAGTGTTTTACCGGCAGGGACTACTGGAAACACCATATATTTT	CASSVLPAGTTGNTIYF
TRBD1	TRBV29-1	few	13	TRBJ1-3	TGCAGCGTTCGGACAGGACCTGGAAACACCATATATTTT	CSVRTGPGNTIYF
TRBD2	TRBV7-9	-	17	TRBJ2-1	TGTGCCAGCAGTCTCCGGACTAGCGTGTATTCCTACAATGAGCAGTTCTTC	CASSLRTSVYSYNEQFF
TRBD2	TRBV15	-	15	TRBJ2-3	TGTGCCACCAGCAGAGAAGCGGGAGGCACAGATACGCAGTATTTT	CATSREAGGTDTQYF
-	TRBV2	-	14	TRBJ2-7	TGTGCCAGCACCTTTAAAGGTGCGGGTACCGAGCAGTACTTC	CASTFKGAGTEQYF
-	TRBV7-8	-	13	TRBJ1-2	TGTGCCAGCAGCGAATTCCGGGGAGATGGCTACACCTTC	CASSEFRGDGYTF
TRBD1	TRBV4-1	-	15	TRBJ1-2	TGCGCCAGCAGCCAAGAACGGACAGGTTCATGGGGCTACACCTTC	CASSQERTGSWGYTF
TRBD2	TRBV18	-	16	TRBJ2-3	TGTGCCAGCTCACCGCGAAGTAGCGGGAGGTCGGATACGCAGTATTTT	CASSPRSSGRSDTQYF
TRBD2	TRBV5-1	-	16	TRBJ2-1	TGCGCCAGCACGTCTAGCGGGGGCAGCTCCTACAATGAGCAGTTCTTC	CASTSSGGSSYNEQFF
TRBD2	TRBV19	-	14	TRBJ2-3	TGTGCCAGCGGGACTAGCGGGGCTCCAGATACGCAGTATTTT	CASGTSGAPDTQYF
-	TRBV7-6	-	13	TRBJ1-2	TGTGCCAGCAGCTTAGGCAGGGGCTATGGCTACACCTTC	CASSLGRGYGYTF
-	TRBV19	once	13	TRBJ1-1	TGTGCCAGTAGTATCATTTGGAACACTGAAGCTTTCTTT	CASSIIWNTEAFF
-	TRBV5-1	-	16	TRBJ2-6	TGCGCCAGCAGCGAGACCAGTGCGGTCGGCCCCAACGTCCTGACTTTC	CASSETSAVGPNVLTF
TRBD2	TRBV9	many	18	TRBJ2-5	TGTGCCAGCAGCGATAATCCGGGACTAGCGGGGGGGGCAGAGACCCAGTACTTC	CASSDNPGLAGGAETQYF
-	TRBV25-1	-	13	TRBJ2-1	TGTGCCAGCAGTGGAATACTCGGTAGTGAGCAGTTCTTC	CASSGILGSEQFF
TRBD1	TRBV7-9	-	14	TRBJ1-1	TGTGCCAGCAGCGAACAGGGGGGTAACACTGAAGCTTTCTTT	CASSEQGGNTEAFF
-	TRBV14	once	14	TRBJ1-2	TGTGCCAGCAGCCCGATTACACAGGTCTATGGCTACACCTTC	CASSPITQVYGYTF
TRBD2	TRBV11-2	-	14	TRBJ2-3	TGTGCCAGCAGCTGGAGCGGGGTTACAGATACGCAGTATTTT	CASSWSGVTDTQYF
-	TRBV7-9	-	14	TRBJ1-5	TGTGCCAGCAGCTCTAGATATAGCAATCAGCCCCAGCATTTT	CASSSRYSNQPQHF
-	TRBV18	-	14	TRBJ2-3	TGTGCCAGCTCGATACTGTCGGGCACAGATACGCAGTATTTT	CASSILSGTDTQYF
-	TRBV28	-	12	TRBJ1-3	TGTGCCAGCGGGGGGTCTGGAAACACCATATATTTT	CASGGSGNTIYF
TRBD2	TRBV15	-	16	TRBJ2-7	TGTGCCACCAGCAGAGCTCTAGCGGGGATCTCCTACGAGCAGTACTTC	CATSRALAGISYEQYF
TRBD2	TRBV11-2	-	12	TRBJ2-5	TGTGCCAGCAGTCGGGAGGTGGAGACCCAGTACTTC	CASSREVETQYF
-	TRBV6-4	-	15	TRBJ1-5	TGTGCCAGCAGCCCCGGGGGGGGTGGCAATCAGCCCCAGCATTTT	CASSPGGGGNQPQHF
-	TRBV7-9	-	14	TRBJ1-5	TGTGCCAGCAGCTTAGACGTCCTAAATCAGCCCCAGCATTTT	CASSLDVLNQPQHF